Shown below are 8 T cell receptor beta chains from a single sample sequenced in a study of T-cell reconstitution after alpha-beta-depleted transplantation in children. Unique molecular identifiers were built into the TCRbeta library. TCRdb reprocessed the PCR reads via MiXCR and lists one record per CDR3 protein. The repertoire includes hundreds of thousands of distinct CDR3 sequences, about 25% of them detected once, and 2.6% sits in the top ten. This specimen consisted of PBMCs, obtained before TCRalphabeta/CD19-depleted stem cell transplant. The origin of the receptors is a girl aged 2 to 9 with Fanconi anemia, due to receive a stem cell transplant.

In this sample, this clonotype turned up many times. V is TRBV29-1 and J is TRBJ2-4; 8 nucleotides agree with TRBD1. The CDR3 is made up of 13 amino acids. Per germline, CDR1 SQVTM and CDR2 ANQGSEA. V shed 4 bases, J shed 5 bases, and the junction held 4 bases outside the gene matches. CDR3 DNA sequence: TGCAGCGTTGCCAGGGGGCGTGAAAACATTCAGTACTTC. It specifies CSVARGRENIQYF.

Many counts were recorded for this clonotype. The V call is TRBV29-1, the J call TRBJ2-5; D perhaps matches TRBD2 (5 bases). The CDR3 covers 13 residues. Germline CDR1 SQVTM, CDR2 ANQGSEA. The V and J ends lost 2 bases and 7 bases respectively, with 14 bases between them. CDR3 bases: TGCAGCGTTGAATCGGGGTACACTGGGACCCAGTACTTC. Its translation: CSVESGYTGTQYF.

The chain uses TRBV20-1 and TRBJ2-7; D is undetermined. Deletions cut 1 base from V and 2 bases from J, with 6 bases between. Germline V CDR1 and CDR2: DFQATT, SNEGSKA (reference sequence). The CDR3 is 12 amino acids. The CDR3 bases are TGCAGTGCTAGAGCGACACCCTACGAGCAGTACTTC. Its protein product is CSARATPYEQYF.

V gene TRBV20-1 combines with J gene TRBJ1-2; 7 bases line up with TRBD1. The CDR3 runs 13 residues. Germline CDR1 is DFQATT and CDR2 is SNEGSKA (reference sequence). Losses at the gene ends were 3 bases for V and 8 bases for J; bases not matched to a gene: 9. This chain's CDR3 is CSASLEGANGYTF. The CDR3 nucleotides are TGCAGTGCTAGTCTCGAGGGGGCCAACGGCTACACCTTC.

The rearrangement joins TRBV20-1 to TRBJ2-6; no clear D gene. Germline V CDR1 and CDR2: DFQATT, SNEGSKA (reference sequence). Trimming took off 4 bases at V and 0 bases at J, with 7 bases between the two ends. The CDR3 length is 14 residues. The CDR3 DNA is TGCAGTGCTAAGAGCCTCTCTGGGGCCAACGTCCTGACTTTC. Translation gives CSAKSLSGANVLTF.

This clonotype was recorded at least ten times. The chain couples TRBV5-1 to TRBJ2-1, with TRBD2 matching over 8 bases. Germline-derived CDR1 and CDR2 are SGHRS and YFSETQ. V was clipped by 9 bases and J by 4 bases; unmatched bases: 6. This CDR3 has 13 residues. The CDR3 is CATTRGGYNEQFF. CDR3 nucleotides: TGCGCCACCACCCGGGGGGGTTACAATGAGCAGTTCTTC.

There are many counts of this clonotype. The rearrangement links TRBV29-1 to TRBJ2-1; D is uncertain. This CDR3 has 10 amino acids. V gave up 5 bases and J gave up 5 bases, with 4 bases separating them. Germline V gene data show CDR1 as SQVTM and CDR2 as ANQGSEA. Written as DNA, the CDR3 is TGCAGCGTTAGGAACAATGAGCAGTTCTTC. This translates into CSVRNNEQFF.

The V and J genes are TRBV5-4 and TRBJ2-5, with 10 positions matching TRBD1. Germline CDR1 SGHNT, CDR2 YYREEE (reference sequence). This CDR3 spans 14 amino acids. J was trimmed by 6 bases and V by 4 bases; bases with no gene match: 6. The chain's CDR3 is CASSPPGQGKTQYF. In DNA form, the CDR3 reads TGTGCCAGCAGCCCCCCGGGACAGGGGAAGACCCAGTACTTC. The full variable domain, its missing parts supplied by reference TRBV5-4 and TRBJ2-5, is ETGVTQSPTHLIKTRGQQVTLRCSSQSGHNTVSWYQQALGQGPQFIFQYYREEENGRGNFPPRFSGLQFPNYSSELNVNALELDDSALYLCASSPPGQGKTQYFGPGTRLLVL.